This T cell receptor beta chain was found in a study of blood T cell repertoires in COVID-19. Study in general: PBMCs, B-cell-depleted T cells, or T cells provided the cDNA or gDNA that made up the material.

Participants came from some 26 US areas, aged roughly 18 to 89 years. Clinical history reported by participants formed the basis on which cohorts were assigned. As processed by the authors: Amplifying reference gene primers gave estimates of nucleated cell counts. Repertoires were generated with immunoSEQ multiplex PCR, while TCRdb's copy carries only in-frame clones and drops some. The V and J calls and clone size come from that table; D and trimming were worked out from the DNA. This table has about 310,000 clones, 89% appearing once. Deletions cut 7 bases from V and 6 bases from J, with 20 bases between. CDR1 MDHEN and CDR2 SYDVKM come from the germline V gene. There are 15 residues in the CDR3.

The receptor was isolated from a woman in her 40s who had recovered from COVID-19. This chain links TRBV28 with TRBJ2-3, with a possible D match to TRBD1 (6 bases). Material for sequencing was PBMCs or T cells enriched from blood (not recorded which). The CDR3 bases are TGTGCCAGCATCGATGGACAGACCAGGACGGATACGCAGTATTTT. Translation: CASIDGQTRTDTQYF.